This is a list of T cell receptor beta chains from one sample in a study of shared clonotypes between healthy human individuals. The table came from immunoSEQ multiplex PCR; TCRdb's copy has only in-frame clones and leaves some out. In the table there are about 960,000 clones, 70% to 85% of which are singletons. Sample: memory CD4+ T cells sorted from blood. These receptors came from a man aged 18 to 29 in good health. CDR3s include the opening cysteine and the closing phenylalanine or tryptophan. A D gene is named only where the DNA matches it firmly. Some rows have no size entry. The others give once, few or many, or a class for an expanded clone.

-	-	TRBV4-1	TRBJ2-7	CASSQLGITYEQYF	TGCGCCAGCAGCCAACTCGGGATTACCTACGAGCAGTACTTC
TRBD1	-	TRBV7-9	TRBJ1-2	CASSPPGTAYGYTF	TGTGCCAGCAGCCCGCCCGGGACAGCCTATGGCTACACCTTC
TRBD1	-	TRBV5-1	TRBJ2-2	CASSLGQGSNTGELFF	TGCGCCAGCAGCCTGGGACAGGGGTCGAACACCGGGGAGCTGTTTTTT
-	-	TRBV7-2	TRBJ1-6	CASSLGPPGSYNSPLHF	TGTGCCAGCAGCTTAGGTCCCCCCGGGTCCTATAATTCACCCCTCCACTTT
-	-	TRBV15	TRBJ1-2	CATSRESGSNYGYTF	TGTGCCACCAGCAGAGAAAGCGGCAGTAACTATGGCTACACCTTC
TRBD1	once	TRBV30	TRBJ1-6	CAWSAPTGGNSPLHF	TGTGCCTGGAGTGCCCCGACAGGGGGTAATTCACCCCTCCACTTT
-	-	TRBV10-2	TRBJ1-1	CASSGQPNTEAFF	TGCGCCAGCAGTGGTCAACCGAACACTGAAGCTTTCTTT
-	once	TRBV6-6	TRBJ2-3	CASSLIDTQYF	TGTGCCAGCAGCCTCATAGATACGCAGTATTTT
TRBD1	-	TRBV5-1	TRBJ1-5	CASSIGTDHQPQHF	TGCGCCAGCAGCATAGGGACAGACCATCAGCCCCAGCATTTT
TRBD2	-	TRBV6-6	TRBJ2-1	CASSYSPGTSAPEQFF	TGTGCCAGCAGTTACTCCCCCGGGACTAGCGCTCCGGAGCAGTTCTTC
-	-	TRBV15	TRBJ2-6	CATSRDRANVLTF	TGTGCCACCAGCAGAGATCGCGCCAACGTCCTGACTTTC
-	few	TRBV5-6	TRBJ1-6	CASNTYQGSHSPLHF	TGTGCCAGCAACACTTATCAGGGTTCCCATTCACCCCTCCACTTT
-	-	TRBV5-1	TRBJ2-2	CASSKDGDTGELFF	TGCGCCAGCAGTAAGGACGGGGACACCGGGGAGCTGTTTTTT
TRBD2	-	TRBV5-4	TRBJ2-1	CASSSTWEGNEQFF	TGTGCCAGCAGCTCCACCTGGGAGGGGAATGAGCAGTTCTTC
TRBD1	-	TRBV11-3	TRBJ2-7	CASSARQGNEQYF	TGTGCCAGCAGCGCCAGACAGGGGAACGAGCAGTACTTC
-	-	TRBV19	TRBJ1-6	CASRDRRDSPLHF	TGTGCCAGTAGAGATCGGCGGGATTCACCCCTCCACTTT
-	-	TRBV27	TRBJ2-4	CASSLSIVRGTKNIQYF	TGTGCCAGCAGTTTATCGATAGTCAGGGGCACCAAAAACATTCAGTACTTC
TRBD1	-	TRBV5-1	TRBJ1-3	CASSLVTGAGNTIYF	TGCGCCAGCAGCTTGGTCACAGGGGCGGGAAACACCATATATTTT
-	once	TRBV19	TRBJ2-1	CASSPFRGEVNEQFF	TGTGCCAGTAGTCCCTTTCGGGGAGAAGTCAATGAGCAGTTCTTC
-	-	TRBV28	TRBJ2-1	CASCAAKINEQFF	TGTGCCAGCTGCGCAGCAAAAATCAATGAGCAGTTCTTC
-	-	TRBV27	TRBJ2-7	CASSKFSSVYEQYF	TGTGCCAGCAGTAAATTTTCATCCGTTTACGAGCAGTACTTC
TRBD1	-	TRBV25-1	TRBJ2-2	CASSAGQGAGELFF	TGTGCCAGCAGTGCAGGACAGGGGGCCGGGGAGCTGTTTTTT
-	few	TRBV5-1	TRBJ2-2	CASSLQGGTGELFF	TGCGCCAGCAGCTTGCAGGGCGGAACCGGGGAGCTGTTTTTT
-	many	TRBV7-2	TRBJ1-5	CASSLALAGGQPQHF	TGTGCCAGCAGCTTAGCGTTGGCAGGCGGACAGCCCCAGCATTTT
-	-	TRBV5-1	TRBJ1-2	CASSLALGGSYGYTF	TGCGCCAGCAGCTTGGCCCTTGGGGGATCCTATGGCTACACCTTC
-	-	TRBV5-3	TRBJ1-6	CARSARLEAPLHF	TGTGCCAGAAGCGCCCGGTTAGAGGCGCCCCTCCACTTT
-	-	TRBV27	TRBJ2-2	CASSFSPRTGNTGELFF	TGTGCCAGCAGTTTCTCCCCCCGGACGGGGAACACCGGGGAGCTGTTTTTT
TRBD1	-	TRBV28	TRBJ1-2	CATGGTAINYGYTF	TGTGCCACCGGGGGGACAGCCATTAACTATGGCTACACCTTC
TRBD1	once	TRBV11-2	TRBJ2-5	CASSFRQGPETQYF	TGTGCCAGCAGCTTCAGACAGGGGCCGGAGACCCAGTACTTC
-	-	TRBV30	TRBJ2-3	CAWSVNSDTQYF	TGTGCCTGGAGTGTAAATTCAGATACGCAGTATTTT
TRBD1	-	TRBV5-1	TRBJ2-7	CASSTRQGSNEQYF	TGCGCCAGCAGCACTAGACAGGGTAGCAACGAGCAGTACTTC
TRBD2	-	TRBV30	TRBJ2-2	CAWSAYSGRGTGELFF	TGTGCCTGGAGTGCCTATAGCGGGAGGGGCACCGGGGAGCTGTTTTTT
TRBD2	-	TRBV5-4	TRBJ2-2	CASRLAANTGELFF	TGTGCCAGCAGACTAGCGGCGAACACCGGGGAGCTGTTTTTT
-	-	TRBV5-6	TRBJ2-7	CASNWQGRTEQYF	TGTGCCAGCAACTGGCAGGGAAGGACCGAGCAGTACTTC
-	many	TRBV28	TRBJ1-5	CASSLYSYNQPQHF	TGTGCCAGCAGTTTATACAGTTACAATCAGCCCCAGCATTTT
-	-	TRBV2	TRBJ1-2	CASSERINYGYTF	TGTGCCAGCAGTGAAAGGATCAACTATGGCTACACCTTC
-	-	TRBV7-9	TRBJ1-4	CASSSSYGRFKEKLFF	TGTGCCAGCAGCTCCTCTTACGGCCGGTTTAAGGAAAAACTGTTTTTT
TRBD1	-	TRBV5-4	TRBJ1-2	CASSSRGQLYGYTF	TGTGCCAGCAGCTCGAGGGGACAGCTCTATGGCTACACCTTC
TRBD1	-	TRBV5-1	TRBJ1-5	CASSSTGGAEQPQHF	TGCGCCAGCAGCTCGACAGGGGGCGCGGAGCAGCCCCAGCATTTT
-	-	TRBV14	TRBJ1-1	CASSRHGGTGNTEAFF	TGTGCCAGCAGCCGCCACGGGGGGACGGGGAACACTGAAGCTTTCTTT
-	medium-sized	TRBV6-1	TRBJ2-4	CASNLLGRSSIQYF	TGTGCCAGCAACCTTCTGGGCAGATCCAGCATTCAGTACTTC
-	-	TRBV2	TRBJ1-1	CASSEAGGSTEAFF	TGTGCCAGCAGTGAAGCGGGGGGGAGCACTGAAGCTTTCTTT
-	-	TRBV30	TRBJ1-6	CAWKGQFYNSPLHF	TGTGCCTGGAAAGGACAGTTTTATAATTCACCCCTCCACTTT
-	-	TRBV7-7	TRBJ2-2	CASSLVVELYTGELFF	TGTGCTAGCAGCTTAGTAGTCGAGCTCTACACCGGGGAGCTGTTTTTT
-	-	TRBV9	TRBJ2-1	CASSVGGSYNEQFF	TGTGCCAGCAGCGTAGGGGGGTCTTACAATGAGCAGTTCTTC
-	-	TRBV7-2	TRBJ2-7	CASGARGEQYF	TGTGCCAGCGGGGCCAGGGGAGAGCAGTACTTC
-	-	TRBV10-3	TRBJ2-7	CAISVLPSEQYF	TGTGCCATCAGTGTCCTCCCCAGCGAGCAGTACTTC
TRBD1	-	TRBV15	TRBJ2-1	CATSRGGGQGFGSYNEQFF	TGTGCCACCAGCAGAGGAGGGGGACAGGGGTTTGGCTCCTACAATGAGCAGTTCTTC
TRBD1	-	TRBV7-2	TRBJ1-1	CASSFPGQGTEAFF	TGTGCCAGCAGCTTTCCGGGACAGGGTACTGAAGCTTTCTTT
TRBD2	-	TRBV25-1	TRBJ2-7	CASSSGTSGRADEQYF	TGTGCCAGCAGTAGCGGGACTAGCGGGAGGGCTGACGAGCAGTACTTC
-	few	TRBV7-9	TRBJ2-3	CASSQGLSSSTDTQYF	TGTGCCAGCAGCCAGGGACTGTCCTCTAGCACAGATACGCAGTATTTT